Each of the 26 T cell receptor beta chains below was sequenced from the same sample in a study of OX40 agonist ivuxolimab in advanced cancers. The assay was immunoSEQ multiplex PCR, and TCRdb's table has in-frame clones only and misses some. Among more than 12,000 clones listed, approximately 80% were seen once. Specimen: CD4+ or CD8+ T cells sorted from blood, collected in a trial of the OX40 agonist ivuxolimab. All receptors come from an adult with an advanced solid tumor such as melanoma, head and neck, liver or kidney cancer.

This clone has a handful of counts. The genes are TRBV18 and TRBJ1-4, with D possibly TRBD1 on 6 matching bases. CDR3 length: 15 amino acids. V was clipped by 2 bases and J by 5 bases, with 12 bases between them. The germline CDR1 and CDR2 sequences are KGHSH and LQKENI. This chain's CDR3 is CASSPGGAANEKLFF. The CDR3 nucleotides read TGTGCCAGCTCACCAGGGGGCGCAGCCAATGAAAAACTGTTTTTT.

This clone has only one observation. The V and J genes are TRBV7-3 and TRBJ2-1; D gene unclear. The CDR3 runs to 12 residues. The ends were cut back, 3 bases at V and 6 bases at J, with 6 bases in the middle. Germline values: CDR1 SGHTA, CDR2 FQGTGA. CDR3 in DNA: TGTGCCAGCAGCTTTACGGGCAATGAGCAGTTCTTC. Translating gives CASSFTGNEQFF. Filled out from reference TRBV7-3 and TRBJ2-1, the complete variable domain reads GAGVSQTPSNKVTEKGKYVELRCDPISGHTALYWYRQSLGQGPEFLIYFQGTGAADDSGLPNDRFFAVRPEGSVSTLKIQRTERGDSAVYLCASSFTGNEQFFGPGTRLTVL.

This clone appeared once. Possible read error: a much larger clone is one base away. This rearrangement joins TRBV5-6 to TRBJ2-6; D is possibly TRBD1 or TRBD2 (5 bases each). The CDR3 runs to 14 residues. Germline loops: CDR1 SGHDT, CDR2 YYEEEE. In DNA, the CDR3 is TGTGCCAGCGGCTTGGGGGCTGGGGCCAACGTCCTGACTTTC. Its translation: CASGLGAGANVLTF.

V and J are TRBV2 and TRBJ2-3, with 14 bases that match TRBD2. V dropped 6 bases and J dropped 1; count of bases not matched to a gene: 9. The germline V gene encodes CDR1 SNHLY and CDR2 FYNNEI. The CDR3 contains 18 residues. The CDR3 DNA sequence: TGTGCCAGCAGGGCGACTAGCGGGGGGGCCTCCGGCACAGATACGCAGTATTTT. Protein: CASRATSGGASGTDTQYF.

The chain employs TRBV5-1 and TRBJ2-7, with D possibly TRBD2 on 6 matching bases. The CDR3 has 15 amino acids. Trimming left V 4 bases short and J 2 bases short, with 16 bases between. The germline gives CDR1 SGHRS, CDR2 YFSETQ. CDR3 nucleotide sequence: TGCGCCAGCAGCGCGGGGACCGGGAACCCCTACGAGCAGTACTTC. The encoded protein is CASSAGTGNPYEQYF.

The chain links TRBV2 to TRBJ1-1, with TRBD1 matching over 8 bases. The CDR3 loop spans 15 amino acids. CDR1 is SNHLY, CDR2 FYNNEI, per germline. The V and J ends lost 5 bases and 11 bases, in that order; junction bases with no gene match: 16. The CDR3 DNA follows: TGTGCCAGCAGTTCTCGGTACGGACAGGGCGAGGGCGCTTTCTTT. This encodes CASSSRYGQGEGAFF.

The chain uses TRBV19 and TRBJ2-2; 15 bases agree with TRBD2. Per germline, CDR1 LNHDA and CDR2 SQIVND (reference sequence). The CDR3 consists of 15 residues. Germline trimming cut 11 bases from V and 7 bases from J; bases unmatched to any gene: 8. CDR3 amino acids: CASFGLAGGIGELFF. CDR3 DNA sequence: TGTGCCTCCTTCGGACTAGCGGGGGGGATCGGGGAGCTGTTTTTT. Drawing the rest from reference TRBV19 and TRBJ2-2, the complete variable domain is DGGITQSPKYLFRKEGQNVTLSCEQNLNHDAMYWYRQDPGQGLRLIYYSQIVNDFQKGDIAEGYSVSREKKESFPLTVTSAQKNPTAFYLCASFGLAGGIGELFFGEGSRLTVL.

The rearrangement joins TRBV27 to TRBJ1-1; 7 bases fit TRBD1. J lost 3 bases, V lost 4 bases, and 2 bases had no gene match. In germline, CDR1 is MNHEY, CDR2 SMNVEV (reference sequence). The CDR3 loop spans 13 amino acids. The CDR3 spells CASSWGQYTEAFF. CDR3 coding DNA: TGTGCCAGCAGTTGGGGACAGTACACTGAAGCTTTCTTT.

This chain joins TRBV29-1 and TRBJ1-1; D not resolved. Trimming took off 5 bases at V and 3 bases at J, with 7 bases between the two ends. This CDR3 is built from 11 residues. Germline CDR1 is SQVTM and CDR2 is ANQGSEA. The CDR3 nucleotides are TGCAGCGTTATGATTGACACTGAAGCTTTCTTT. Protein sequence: CSVMIDTEAFF.

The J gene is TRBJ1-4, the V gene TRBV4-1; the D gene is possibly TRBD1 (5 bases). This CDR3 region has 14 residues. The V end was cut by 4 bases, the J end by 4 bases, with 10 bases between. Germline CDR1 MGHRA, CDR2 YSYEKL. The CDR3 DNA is TGCGCCAGCAGCCCGGGACCGCTTAATGAAAAACTGTTTTTT. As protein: CASSPGPLNEKLFF.

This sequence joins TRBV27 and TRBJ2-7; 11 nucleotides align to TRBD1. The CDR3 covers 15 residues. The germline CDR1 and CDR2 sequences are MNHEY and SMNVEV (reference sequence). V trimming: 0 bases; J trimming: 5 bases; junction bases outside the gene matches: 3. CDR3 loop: CASSLSGTGGHEQYF. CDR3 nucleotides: TGTGCCAGCAGTTTATCCGGGACAGGGGGTCACGAGCAGTACTTC.

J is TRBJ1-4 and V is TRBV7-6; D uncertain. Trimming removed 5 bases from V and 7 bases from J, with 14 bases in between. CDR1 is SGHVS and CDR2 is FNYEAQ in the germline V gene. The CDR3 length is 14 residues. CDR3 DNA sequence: TGTGCCAGCAGCAACCGGGGTTGGGGTGAAAAACTGTTTTTT. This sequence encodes CASSNRGWGEKLFF.

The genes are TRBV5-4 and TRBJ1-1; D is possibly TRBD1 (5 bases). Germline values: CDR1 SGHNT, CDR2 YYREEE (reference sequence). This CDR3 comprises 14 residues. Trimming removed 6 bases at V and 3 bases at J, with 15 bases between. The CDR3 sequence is CASTLGWGDTEAFF. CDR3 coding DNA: TGTGCCAGCACCCTTGGATGGGGGGACACTGAAGCTTTCTTT.

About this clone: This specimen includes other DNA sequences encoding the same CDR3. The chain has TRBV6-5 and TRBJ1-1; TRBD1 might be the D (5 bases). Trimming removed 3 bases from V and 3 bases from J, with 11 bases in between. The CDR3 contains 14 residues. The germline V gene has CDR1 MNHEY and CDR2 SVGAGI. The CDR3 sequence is CASSYAPGDTEAFF. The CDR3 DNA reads TGTGCCAGCAGTTATGCCCCGGGGGACACTGAAGCTTTCTTT.

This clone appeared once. CDR3 in amino acids: CASSPSPLGPNTEAFF. DNA for the CDR3: TGTGCCAGTAGTCCCTCTCCTTTAGGACCCAACACTGAAGCTTTCTTT. The rearrangement joins TRBV19 to TRBJ1-1, with D hard to call. The V end lost 5 bases, the J end lost 2 bases, and 18 bases lay between the germline ends. This CDR3 spans 16 amino acids. Germline-derived CDR1 and CDR2 are LNHDA and SQIVND (reference sequence).

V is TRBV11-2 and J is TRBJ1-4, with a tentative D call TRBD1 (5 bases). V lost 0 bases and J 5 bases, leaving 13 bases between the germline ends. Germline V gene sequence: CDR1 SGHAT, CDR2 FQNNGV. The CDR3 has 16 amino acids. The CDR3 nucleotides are TGTGCCAGCAGCTTAGATGTAGGGGCCCTCAATGAAAAACTGTTTTTT. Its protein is CASSLDVGALNEKLFF.

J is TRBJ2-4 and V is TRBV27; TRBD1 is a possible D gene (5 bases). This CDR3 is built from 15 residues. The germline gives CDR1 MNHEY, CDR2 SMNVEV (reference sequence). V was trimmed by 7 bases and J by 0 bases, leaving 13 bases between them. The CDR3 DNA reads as TGTGCCAGCATTTCTACAGGCTTAGCCAAAAACATTCAGTACTTC. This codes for CASISTGLAKNIQYF.

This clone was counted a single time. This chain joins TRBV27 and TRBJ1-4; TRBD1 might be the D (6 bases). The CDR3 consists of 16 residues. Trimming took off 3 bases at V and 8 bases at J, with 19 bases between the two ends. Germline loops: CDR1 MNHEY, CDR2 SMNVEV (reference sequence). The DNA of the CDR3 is TGTGCCAGCAGTTTCCTCCCACAGGGCCGTGGGGAAAAACTGTTTTTT. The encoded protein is CASSFLPQGRGEKLFF.

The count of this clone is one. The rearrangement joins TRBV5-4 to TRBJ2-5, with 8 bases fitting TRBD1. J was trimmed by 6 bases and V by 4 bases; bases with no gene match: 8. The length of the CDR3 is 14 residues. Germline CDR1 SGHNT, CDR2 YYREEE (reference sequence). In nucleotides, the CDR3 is TGTGCCAGCAGCGGGGCCGACAGGGGTAAGACCCAGTACTTC. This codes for CASSGADRGKTQYF. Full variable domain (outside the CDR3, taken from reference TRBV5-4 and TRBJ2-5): ETGVTQSPTHLIKTRGQQVTLRCSSQSGHNTVSWYQQALGQGPQFIFQYYREEENGRGNFPPRFSGLQFPNYSSELNVNALELDDSALYLCASSGADRGKTQYFGPGTRLLVL.

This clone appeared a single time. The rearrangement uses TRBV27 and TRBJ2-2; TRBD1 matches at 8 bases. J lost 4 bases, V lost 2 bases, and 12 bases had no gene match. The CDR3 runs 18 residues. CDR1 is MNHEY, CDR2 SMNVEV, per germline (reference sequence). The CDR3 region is CASSLASGDRGFTGELFF. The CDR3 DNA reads TGTGCCAGCAGTTTAGCCAGTGGTGACAGGGGCTTCACCGGGGAGCTGTTTTTT.

The CDR3 here is CAIKESSAEDTQYF. CDR3 DNA: TGTGCCATCAAGGAAAGTAGCGCGGAAGATACGCAGTATTTT. This chain uses TRBV10-3 with TRBJ2-3, with D perhaps TRBD2 (5 bases). V gave up 7 bases and J gave up 5 bases, with 16 bases separating them. The germline V gene encodes CDR1 ENHRY and CDR2 SYGVKD. The CDR3 has 14 residues.

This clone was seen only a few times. CDR3 nucleotide sequence: TGTGCCAGCAGTGACTGGCAGGGCGCCGATACGCAGTATTTT. Translated, it gives CASSDWQGADTQYF. V is TRBV2 and J is TRBJ2-3; possible D gene TRBD1, 5 bases. Germline V CDR1 and CDR2: SNHLY, FYNNEI. V was clipped by 3 bases and J by 6 bases, with 13 bases between them. The CDR3 contains 14 residues.

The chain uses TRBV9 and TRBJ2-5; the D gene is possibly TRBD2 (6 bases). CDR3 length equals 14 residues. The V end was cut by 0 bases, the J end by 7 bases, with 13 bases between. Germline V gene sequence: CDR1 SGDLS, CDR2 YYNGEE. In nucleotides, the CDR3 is TGTGCCAGCAGCGTAGGAGGAGGGACCGGGACCCAGTACTTC. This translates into CASSVGGGTGTQYF.

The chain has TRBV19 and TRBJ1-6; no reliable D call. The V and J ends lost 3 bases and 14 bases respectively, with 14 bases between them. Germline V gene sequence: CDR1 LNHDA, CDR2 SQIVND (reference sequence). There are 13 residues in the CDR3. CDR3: CASSISPPRALHF. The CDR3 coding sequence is TGTGCCAGTAGTATCTCCCCACCGCGGGCCCTCCACTTT.

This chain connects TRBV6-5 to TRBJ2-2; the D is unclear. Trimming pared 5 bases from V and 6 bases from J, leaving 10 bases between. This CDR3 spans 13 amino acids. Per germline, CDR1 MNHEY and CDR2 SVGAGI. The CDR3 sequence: CASSPLNPGELFF. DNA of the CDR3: TGTGCCAGCAGTCCACTAAACCCCGGGGAGCTGTTTTTT.

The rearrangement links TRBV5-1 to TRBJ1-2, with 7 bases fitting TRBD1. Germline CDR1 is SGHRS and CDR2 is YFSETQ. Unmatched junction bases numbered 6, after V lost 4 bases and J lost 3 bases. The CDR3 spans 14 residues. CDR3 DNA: TGCGCCAGCAGCATTACAGGGGCGGACTATGGCTACACCTTC. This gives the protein CASSITGADYGYTF.